Each of the 17 T cell receptor beta chains below was sequenced from the same sample in a study of T-cell memory formation after mild COVID-19 (dated by TCRdb to the early 2020s). Libraries were made using 5' RACE. Sequencing was carried out with an Illumina NovaSeq 6000. TCRdb's own reprocessing of the public reads used fastp at Q25 and MiXCR and kept productive beta chains. Here each entry gathers all rows of one CDR3 protein and keeps the most common genes and DNA. Counted in this sample were hundreds of thousands of distinct CDR3 sequences; less than 25% of them appeared once. The ten largest clones capture around 9.2% of the sample. The sample taken for sequencing was PBMCs or a T cell subset sorted from them (not recorded which). The receptors stem from an adult woman who had mild COVID-19 (a few samples of this study predate the infection). The sample titles of this study are shuffled in the database, so cell type and time point are left out; the donor was told from shared clones.

This CDR3 reads CSAREGGSRTEAFF. DNA for the CDR3: TGCAGTGCTAGAGAAGGCGGGAGCAGGACTGAAGCTTTCTTT. The chain has TRBV20-1 and TRBJ1-1; D gene unclear. Germline V gene lookup returns CDR1 DFQATT and CDR2 SNEGSKA (reference sequence). This CDR3 has 14 residues. V dropped 0 bases and J dropped 5 bases, with 13 bases sitting between them.

This clonotype was picked up a small number of times. The chain is built from TRBV18 and TRBJ2-1, with 8 bases lining up with TRBD1. The germline gives CDR1 KGHSH, CDR2 LQKENI. J was trimmed by 8 bases and V by 3 bases; bases with no gene match: 9. The CDR3 runs 15 residues. The CDR3 reads CASSPIGTGLDEQFF. The CDR3 coding sequence is TGTGCCAGCTCACCTATAGGGACAGGTTTGGATGAGCAGTTCTTC.

This clonotype was counted between two and nine times. The chain uses TRBV7-6 and TRBJ2-2; TRBD1 or TRBD2 may be the D gene (5 bases each). This CDR3 is 18 amino acids long. Germline assignment: CDR1 SGHVS and CDR2 FNYEAQ. V lost 4 bases, J lost 3 bases, and 21 bases lay in between. CDR3 amino acids: CASSWGPLGRSDTGELFF. CDR3 coding DNA: TGTGCCAGCAGCTGGGGACCCTTGGGCCGCTCCGACACCGGGGAGCTGTTTTTT. Full variable domain (outside the CDR3, taken from reference TRBV7-6 and TRBJ2-2): GAGVSQSPRYKVTKRGQDVALRCDPISGHVSLYWYRQALGQGPEFLTYFNYEAQQDKSGLPNDRFSAERPEGSISTLTIQRTEQRDSAMYRCASSWGPLGRSDTGELFFGEGSRLTVL.

This clonotype was recorded a few times. The rearrangement joins TRBV4-3 to TRBJ1-1, with D possibly being TRBD1 (5 bases). Trimming left V 3 bases short and J 3 bases short, with 11 bases between. The CDR3 consists of 14 residues. The germline CDR1 and CDR2 sequences are LGHNA and YSLEER. CDR3 residues: CASSQLRGDTEAFF. CDR3 bases: TGCGCCAGCAGCCAGTTAAGGGGAGACACTGAAGCTTTCTTT.

This clonotype was detected only a few times. The gene calls are TRBV29-1 and TRBJ2-7; D possibly uses TRBD1 or TRBD2 (6 bases each). Germline V gene sequence: CDR1 SQVTM, CDR2 ANQGSEA. The CDR3 loop spans 14 amino acids. Trimming took 0 bases from V and 3 from J, leaving 12 bases between them. The CDR3 region has the DNA TGCAGCGTTGAAGAGGAAGGGGGGCTCTACGAGCAGTACTTC. Amino acids: CSVEEEGGLYEQYF.

This clonotype was counted only a few times. The CDR3 DNA sequence: TGTGCCAGCAGCGTAATGGACAGGGGGCGCGGGGAGCTGTTTTTT. This encodes CASSVMDRGRGELFF. The V and J genes are TRBV9 and TRBJ2-2; the match to TRBD1 covers 11 bases. The germline CDR1 and CDR2 sequences are SGDLS and YYNGEE. J gave up 7 bases and V 1 base, and 3 bases lay outside the gene matches. There are 15 residues in the CDR3. Full variable domain (remainder filled in from reference TRBV9 and TRBJ2-2): DSGVTQTPKHLITATGQRVTLRCSPRSGDLSVYWYQQSLDQGLQFLIQYYNGEERAKGNILERFSAQQFPDLHSELNLSSLELGDSALYFCASSVMDRGRGELFFGEGSRLTVL.

This sequence joins TRBV5-1 and TRBJ2-5, with a weak D call TRBD2 (7 bases). The ends were cut back, 4 bases at V and 5 bases at J, with 18 bases in the middle. This CDR3 has 15 residues. Germline assignment: CDR1 SGHRS and CDR2 YFSETQ. CDR3 in DNA: TGCGCCAGCAGCATGGTCACAGGGAGGGAGGAGACCCAGTACTTC. It encodes CASSMVTGREETQYF.

This clonotype was observed a handful of times. This chain uses TRBV5-1 with TRBJ2-2; no definite D call. Trimming removed 2 bases from V and 0 bases from J, with 14 bases in between. The CDR3 is 17 amino acids. The germline V gene encodes CDR1 SGHRS and CDR2 YFSETQ. The CDR3 DNA is TGCGCCAGCAGCTTACCCTGGACGGGTTCGAACACCGGGGAGCTGTTTTTT. It encodes CASSLPWTGSNTGELFF.

The rearrangement uses TRBV7-8 and TRBJ2-7; 12 positions match TRBD2. Trimming took 3 bases from V and 4 from J; bases not matched to a gene: 7. Germline V CDR1 and CDR2: SGHVS, FQNEAQ. This CDR3 comprises 16 residues. The CDR3 is CASSLTSGSQKYEQYF. The CDR3 DNA reads as TGTGCCAGCAGCTTGACTAGCGGGAGTCAAAAGTACGAGCAGTACTTC.

The chain is built from TRBV7-2 and TRBJ1-1, with D unresolved. Germline V gene lookup returns CDR1 SGHTA and CDR2 FQGNSA. CDR3 length: 15 residues. Trimming took off 5 bases at V and 4 bases at J, with 17 bases between the two ends. CDR3 nucleotide sequence: TGTGCCAGCAGCCTAACCGCTTTCGGGGTCACTGAAGCTTTCTTT. This encodes CASSLTAFGVTEAFF.

The V call is TRBV27, the J call TRBJ2-7; D is possibly TRBD1 (5 bases). V was pared by 11 bases and J by 1 base, with 27 bases between. CDR1 is MNHEY and CDR2 is SMNVEV in the germline V gene (reference sequence). CDR3 length equals 17 residues. CDR3 DNA: TGTGCCCCCTTTAGGGGCTCTTTGTCGGATTCGTCCTACGAGCAGTACTTC. It specifies CAPFRGSLSDSSYEQYF.

As regards this clonotype: The germline gene is not matched at one end of the junction; a read error may be the cause. The chain is built from TRBV4-1 and TRBJ1-1; 9 positions match TRBD1. CDR1 is MGHRA, CDR2 YSYEKL, per germline. CDR3 length: 12 residues. CDR3 nucleotides: TGCGCCAGCAATAGGGGACAGGGCCTAGCCTACTTT. Protein sequence: CASNRGQGLAYF.

The rearrangement joins TRBV12-3 or TRBV12-4 to TRBJ2-1; 8 bases are shared with TRBD2. Trimming at V came to 10 bases and at J to 0 bases, leaving 8 bases not matched to a gene. The CDR3 covers 15 residues. CDR3 protein: CATDSGTSSYNEQFF. The CDR3 DNA follows: TGTGCCACCGATAGCGGGACGAGCTCCTACAATGAGCAGTTCTTC.

The sample holds many counts of this clonotype. The gene calls are TRBV6-2 or TRBV6-3 and TRBJ2-2; TRBD2 aligns across 9 bases. V lost 5 bases, J lost 3 bases, and 1 base stayed unmatched. CDR3 length equals 14 residues. Germline values: CDR1 MNHEY, CDR2 SVGEGT. CDR3 loop: CASSRTSDTGELFF. The CDR3 bases are TGTGCCAGCAGTAGGACTAGCGACACCGGGGAGCTGTTTTTT.

The chain is built from TRBV6-6 and TRBJ2-5; D remains unclear. The CDR3 is made up of 15 amino acids. Germline lookup yields CDR1 MNHNY and CDR2 SVGAGI (reference sequence). The V gene lost 0 bases and the J gene lost 4 bases, with 12 bases spanning the gap. Written as DNA, the CDR3 is TGTGCCAGCAGTTACTCTGTATCCCTCCCAGAGACCCAGTACTTC. It specifies CASSYSVSLPETQYF.

This clonotype was seen a few times. The CDR3 coding sequence is TGTGCCAGCAGCTTAGAACGGGACAGGGTTCTCACCTTC. It translates to CASSLERDRVLTF. This chain links TRBV7-8 with TRBJ1-2; 9 bases line up with TRBD1. The V gene's germline CDR1 is SGHVS and CDR2 FQNEAQ. The CDR3 is 13 residues long. Trimming at V came to 1 base and at J to 13 bases, leaving 7 bases not matched to a gene.

In its sample, this clonotype was seen a few times. The V and J genes are TRBV9 and TRBJ1-1; D is uncertain. Germline values: CDR1 SGDLS, CDR2 YYNGEE. The CDR3 consists of 13 residues. V shed 0 bases and J shed 6 bases, with 9 bases lying between them. The CDR3, as DNA: TGTGCCAGCAGCGTAGGGCCCCAAGCTGAAGCTTTCTTT. Translating it yields CASSVGPQAEAFF.